This T cell receptor beta chain was documented in a study of control samples from healthy donors and cancer patients. Assay: immunoSEQ multiplex PCR; the TCRdb copy retains only in-frame clones and omits some. This table has about 150,000 clones, roughly 94% appearing once. The germline V gene encodes CDR1 MNHEY and CDR2 SVGAGI. The CDR3 length is 14 residues. J lost 7 bases, V lost 5 bases, and 7 bases had no gene match. The V gene is TRBV6-5, the J gene TRBJ2-2, with 7 bases aligning to TRBD1. Sequenced: blood. The clonotype originates from a woman aged 18-35 years in good health. CDR3 DNA: TGTGCCAGCAGTCTACAGGGGTTTGGCGGGGAGCTGTTTTTT. Protein product: CASSLQGFGGELFF.